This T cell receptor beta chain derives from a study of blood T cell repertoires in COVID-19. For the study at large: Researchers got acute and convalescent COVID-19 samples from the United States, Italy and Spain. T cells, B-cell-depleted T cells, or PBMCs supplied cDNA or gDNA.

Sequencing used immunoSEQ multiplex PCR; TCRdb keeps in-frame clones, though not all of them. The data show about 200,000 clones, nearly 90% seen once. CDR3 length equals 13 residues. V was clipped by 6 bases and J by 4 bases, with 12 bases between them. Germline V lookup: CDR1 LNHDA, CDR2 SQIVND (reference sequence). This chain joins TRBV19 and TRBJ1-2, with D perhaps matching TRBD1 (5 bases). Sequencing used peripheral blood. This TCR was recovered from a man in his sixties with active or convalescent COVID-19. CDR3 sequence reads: CASRLRGGYGYTF. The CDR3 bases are TGTGCCAGTAGATTACGGGGGGGCTATGGCTACACCTTC.